A single sample gave rise to the 27 T cell receptor beta chains below, sequenced in a study of early T cells in non-severe SARS-CoV-2 infection. TCRdb reprocessed the 5' RACE reads via MiXCR and lists one record per CDR3 protein. The sample includes some 89,000 distinct CDR3 sequences, 11% of them seen just once. The material was whole blood, obtained at baseline. The receptors originated from an adult who was a healthcare worker with PCR-confirmed SARS-CoV-2 infection or an uninfected control (not recorded which).

The table lists this clonotype with a few counts. The J gene is TRBJ2-1, the V gene TRBV7-2; TRBD2 agrees at 11 bases. CDR3 length equals 14 residues. Germline CDR1 reads SGHTA; CDR2 reads FQGNSA. V shed 6 bases, J shed 6 bases, and the junction held 4 bases outside the gene matches. CDR3 sequence: CASRTSGRSNEQFF. CDR3 bases: TGTGCCAGCAGAACTAGCGGGAGAAGCAATGAGCAGTTCTTC.

The chain has TRBV3-1 and TRBJ2-7; the D gene is possibly TRBD1 (5 bases). Trimming removed 4 bases from V and 1 base from J, with 8 bases in between. Germline loops: CDR1 LGHDT, CDR2 YNNKEL (reference sequence). This CDR3 is 13 amino acids long. As DNA, the CDR3 is TGTGCCAGCAGCCGGACATTTTCCTACGAGCAGTACTTC. Translation gives CASSRTFSYEQYF.

This chain uses TRBV5-1 with TRBJ2-1; tentatively, D is TRBD1 (6 bases). This CDR3 is built from 16 residues. V gave up 4 bases and J gave up 0 bases, with 14 bases separating them. Germline assignment: CDR1 SGHRS and CDR2 YFSETQ. The CDR3: CASSIQGGFSYNEQFF. DNA of the CDR3: TGCGCCAGCAGCATACAGGGCGGGTTCTCCTACAATGAGCAGTTCTTC.

The chain couples TRBV5-5 to TRBJ1-5; D unresolved. V was shortened by 0 bases and J by 1 base, with 5 bases between the two germline ends. The CDR3 has 14 amino acids. Germline CDR1 reads SGHKS; CDR2 reads YYEKEE (reference sequence). This CDR3 reads CASSLDSSNQPQHF. The CDR3 DNA sequence: TGTGCCAGCAGCTTGGACAGCAGCAATCAGCCCCAGCATTTT.

The rearrangement uses TRBV5-6 and TRBJ1-2; D not certain. Germline assignment: CDR1 SGHDT and CDR2 YYEEEE. The CDR3 length is 14 residues. V gave up 0 bases and J gave up 1 base, with 7 bases separating them. The CDR3 DNA reads as TGTGCCAGCAGCTTGGTAGCCAGTAACTATGGCTACACCTTC. Encoded protein: CASSLVASNYGYTF.

In its sample, this clonotype was seen many times. The rearrangement uses TRBV18 and TRBJ1-1; D not certain. The CDR3 covers 15 residues. V dropped 1 base and J dropped 2 bases, with 11 bases sitting between them. Per the germline V gene, CDR1 is KGHSH and CDR2 is LQKENI. This CDR3 is CASSPQRALNTEAFF. Written as DNA, the CDR3 is TGTGCCAGCTCACCACAACGGGCCCTAAACACTGAAGCTTTCTTT.

The chain uses TRBV20-1 and TRBJ1-5; 9 nucleotides match TRBD1. V gave up 5 bases and J gave up 6 bases; unmatched junction bases: 5. CDR1 DFQATT and CDR2 SNEGSKA come from the germline V gene (reference sequence). CDR3 length equals 13 residues. This CDR3 is CSALGTGSQPQHF. The CDR3 DNA sequence: TGCAGTGCTTTGGGGACAGGGAGTCAGCCCCAGCATTTT.

In its sample, this clonotype was seen a few times. The chain is built from TRBV20-1 and TRBJ2-7, with TRBD2 matching 9 bases. The V gene's germline CDR1 is DFQATT and CDR2 SNEGSKA (reference sequence). The CDR3 totals 14 residues. J lost 6 bases, V lost 2 bases, and 8 bases had no gene match. CDR3 residues: CSARWREGRGEQYF. CDR3 DNA: TGCAGTGCTAGATGGCGGGAGGGCCGGGGCGAGCAGTACTTC.

This clonotype was recorded many times. The V gene is TRBV20-1, the J gene TRBJ2-7; no definite D call. The CDR3 is made up of 14 amino acids. Germline lookup yields CDR1 DFQATT and CDR2 SNEGSKA (reference sequence). V lost 0 bases, J lost 2 bases, and 11 bases lay in between. This CDR3 reads CSARDLGSTYEQYF. In DNA form, the CDR3 reads TGCAGTGCTAGAGACCTTGGGTCGACCTACGAGCAGTACTTC.

There are many counts of this clonotype. CDR3 DNA sequence: TGTGCCAGCAGCTACGAGGGCGGGACAGGGGGCTGGGAGCAGTTCTTC. Translating gives CASSYEGGTGGWEQFF. V gene TRBV4-2 combines with J gene TRBJ2-1; 12 nucleotides line up with TRBD1. The CDR3 has 16 amino acids. Trimming took 5 bases from V and 10 from J; bases not matched to a gene: 12. CDR1 LGHNA and CDR2 YNFKEQ come from the germline V gene.

This clonotype has a count of ten or more. The rearrangement links TRBV20-1 to TRBJ2-5, with 8 bases lining up with TRBD2. V shed 5 bases and J 4 bases; nucleotides not matched to a gene: 9. The CDR3 spans 14 residues. Germline CDR1 DFQATT, CDR2 SNEGSKA (reference sequence). The CDR3 reads CSAAYGTRVETQYF. The CDR3 nucleotides read TGCAGTGCTGCGTACGGGACTAGGGTAGAGACCCAGTACTTC.

This chain links TRBV7-3 with TRBJ2-1, with D tentatively TRBD1 (5 bases). This CDR3 comprises 13 residues. Per the germline V gene, CDR1 is SGHTA and CDR2 is FQGTGA. V was trimmed by 5 bases and J by 5 bases, leaving 10 bases between them. In DNA, the CDR3 is TGTGCCAGCAGCCCTGGGGCCGACAATGAGCAGTTCTTC. Translated, it gives CASSPGADNEQFF. The full variable domain, rest sourced from reference TRBV7-3 and TRBJ2-1, is GAGVSQTPSNKVTEKGKYVELRCDPISGHTALYWYRQSLGQGPEFLIYFQGTGAADDSGLPNDRFFAVRPEGSVSTLKIQRTERGDSAVYLCASSPGADNEQFFGPGTRLTVL.

This clonotype has at least ten counts. V and J are TRBV7-2 and TRBJ2-7, with unresolved D. In germline, CDR1 is SGHTA, CDR2 FQGNSA. This CDR3 comprises 11 residues. Trimming left V 5 bases short and J 12 bases short, with 14 bases between. For the CDR3, the DNA is TGTGCCAGCAGCGAACGGGCGTCTTTGTACTTC. This sequence encodes CASSERASLYF.

The CDR3 DNA reads as TGTGCCAGCAGCTCGAGACAGGGCTTGAACACTGAAGCTTTCTTT. Translation gives CASSSRQGLNTEAFF. This chain connects TRBV4-2 to TRBJ1-1, with 7 bases lining up with TRBD1. Germline V gene data show CDR1 as LGHNA and CDR2 as YNFKEQ. J was trimmed by 0 bases and V by 5 bases; bases with no gene match: 6. This CDR3 contains 15 residues.

This chain connects TRBV5-4 to TRBJ1-3, with D possibly TRBD1 on 5 matching bases. V was shortened by 3 bases and J by 7 bases, with 14 bases between the two germline ends. CDR3 length: 14 amino acids. Germline CDR1 is SGHNT and CDR2 is YYREEE (reference sequence). The CDR3 coding sequence is TGTGCCAGCAGCTCGGGACCGCTGGGCAACACCATATATTTT. Amino acids: CASSSGPLGNTIYF.

The sample holds a few counts of this clonotype. This rearrangement joins TRBV5-1 to TRBJ2-2; D is possibly TRBD1 (5 bases). There are 17 residues in the CDR3. Germline V lookup: CDR1 SGHRS, CDR2 YFSETQ. The germline V and J ends were trimmed by 4 bases and 3 bases, with 19 bases remaining between them. CDR3 sequence: CASSPRPGADDTGELFF. DNA for the CDR3: TGCGCCAGCAGCCCCCGACCTGGGGCGGATGACACCGGGGAGCTGTTTTTT.

This clonotype showed up just a few times. The chain joins TRBV7-7 to TRBJ2-5, with D perhaps matching TRBD2 (6 bases). CDR1 is SSHAT and CDR2 is FNYEAQ in the germline V gene (reference sequence). V dropped 6 bases and J dropped 1 base, with 18 bases sitting between them. The CDR3 sequence is 16 residues long. As DNA, the CDR3 is TGTGCCAGCAGAATATACACTCGGACTATCCAAGAGACCCAGTACTTC. Translating it yields CASRIYTRTIQETQYF.

The rearrangement uses TRBV20-1 and TRBJ2-4, with 7 bases identical to TRBD1. This CDR3 spans 11 amino acids. Trimming at V came to 5 bases and at J to 11 bases, leaving 6 bases not matched to a gene. The V gene's germline CDR1 is DFQATT and CDR2 SNEGSKA (reference sequence). CDR3 sequence reads: CSASGTALQYF. The CDR3 coding sequence is TGCAGTGCTTCCGGGACAGCCCTTCAGTACTTC.

This clonotype was counted a few times. This chain joins TRBV7-2 and TRBJ2-3; the D gene is possibly TRBD1 (6 bases). The CDR3 totals 13 residues. V lost 5 bases, J lost 4 bases, and 10 bases lay in between. The germline V gene encodes CDR1 SGHTA and CDR2 FQGNSA. CDR3 DNA: TGTGCCAGCAGCCCCCAGGGGTCAGATACGCAGTATTTT. Protein sequence: CASSPQGSDTQYF.

This clonotype was observed many times. This chain links TRBV7-9 with TRBJ1-5; no reliable D call. The CDR3 covers 13 residues. Germline V gene lookup returns CDR1 SEHNR and CDR2 FQNEAQ (reference sequence). The germline V and J ends were trimmed by 3 bases and 1 base, with 4 bases remaining between them. CDR3 residues: CASSFQSNQPQHF. Written as DNA, the CDR3 is TGTGCCAGCAGCTTTCAAAGCAATCAGCCCCAGCATTTT. Combining the CDR3 with reference TRBV7-9 and TRBJ1-5 gives the whole variable domain DTGVSQNPRHKITKRGQNVTFRCDPISEHNRLYWYRQTLGQGPEFLTYFQNEAQLEKSRLLSDRFSAERPKGSFSTLEIQRTEQGDSAMYLCASSFQSNQPQHFGDGTRLSIL.

A few counts support this clonotype. The V call is TRBV29-1, the J call TRBJ1-1; D is undetermined. Trimming removed 2 bases from V and 0 bases from J, with 7 bases in between. The V gene's germline CDR1 is SQVTM and CDR2 ANQGSEA. This CDR3 has 13 amino acids. The CDR3, as DNA: TGCAGCGTTGAAAGGGTCATGAACACTGAAGCTTTCTTT. It codes for CSVERVMNTEAFF.

In its sample, this clonotype was seen many times. The rearrangement links TRBV12-3 or TRBV12-4 to TRBJ1-1; weak D call: TRBD1 (6 bases). The length of the CDR3 is 12 residues. V was shortened by 6 bases and J by 10 bases, with 15 bases between the two germline ends. The CDR3 DNA sequence: TGTGCCAGCAGCTGGGGGCCGGACCCAGCTTTCTTT. It encodes CASSWGPDPAFF.

There are many counts of this clonotype. The V gene is TRBV29-1, the J gene TRBJ1-5; no reliable D call. Per the germline V gene, CDR1 is SQVTM and CDR2 is ANQGSEA. The CDR3 has 14 residues. V lost 5 bases and J lost 3, with 14 bases in between. In DNA form, the CDR3 reads TGCAGCGTTTTAGACACATCTTCCAATCAGCCCCAGCATTTT. Translation gives CSVLDTSSNQPQHF.

Only a few counts were recorded for this clonotype. The chain employs TRBV7-9 and TRBJ2-3, with 11 bases that match TRBD2. Germline V gives CDR1 SEHNR, CDR2 FQNEAQ (reference sequence). There are 15 residues in the CDR3. V lost 5 bases, J lost 6 bases, and 7 bases stayed unmatched. The CDR3 sequence is CASSILAGVGDTQYF. The CDR3 bases are TGTGCCAGCAGCATACTAGCGGGGGTCGGGGATACGCAGTATTTT.

This clonotype rates as medium-sized (0.01 to 0.1%). J is TRBJ2-1 and V is TRBV29-1; D is unclear. CDR3 length equals 12 residues. V lost 7 bases and J lost 4, with 11 bases in between. CDR1 and CDR2 (germline): SQVTM, ANQGSEA. The DNA of the CDR3 is TGCAGCGCCTTGACTTCTTACAATGAGCAGTTCTTC. Translation gives CSALTSYNEQFF.

The chain couples TRBV27 to TRBJ2-3, with TRBD2 matching over 7 bases. This CDR3 spans 16 amino acids. The ends lost 2 bases at V and 2 bases at J; junction bases unmatched: 7. Germline CDR1 MNHEY, CDR2 SMNVEV (reference sequence). CDR3 sequence: CASSLVGAGFTDTQYF. DNA of the CDR3: TGTGCCAGCAGTTTAGTGGGAGCGGGATTCACAGATACGCAGTATTTT.

The chain carries TRBV29-1 and TRBJ1-2, with unresolved D. CDR1 is SQVTM and CDR2 is ANQGSEA in the germline V gene. Between the trimmed V and J ends, which lost 7 bases and 0 bases, there was a span of 21 bases. The CDR3 covers 16 residues. The CDR3 loop reads CSASVAGGWANYGYTF. The CDR3 DNA sequence: TGCAGCGCTTCAGTCGCCGGCGGATGGGCTAACTATGGCTACACCTTC. Combining the CDR3 with reference TRBV29-1 and TRBJ1-2 gives the whole variable domain SAVISQKPSRDICQRGTSLTIQCQVDSQVTMMFWYRQQPGQSLTLIATANQGSEATYESGFVIDKFPISRPNLTFSTLTVSNMSPEDSSIYLCSASVAGGWANYGYTFGSGTRLTVV.